The 9 T cell receptor beta chains below all came from one sample that was sequenced in a study of blood T cell repertoires in COVID-19. The table came from immunoSEQ multiplex PCR; TCRdb's copy has only in-frame clones and leaves some out. The data show 10,000 to 15,000 clones, with around 83% seen just once and around a quarter held by the top ten. Sequenced input: peripheral blood. The source is a man in his forties or fifties with active or convalescent COVID-19.

This sequence joins TRBV4-2 and TRBJ2-7, with 7 bases matching TRBD1. The length of the CDR3 is 14 residues. CDR1 is LGHNA and CDR2 is YNFKEQ in the germline V gene. Germline trimming cut 1 base from V and 2 bases from J; bases unmatched to any gene: 2. CDR3: CASSQGDSTYEQYF. For the CDR3, the DNA is TGTGCCAGCAGCCAAGGGGACAGCACCTACGAGCAGTACTTC.

V usage is TRBV30 and J usage is TRBJ1-2; 8 nucleotides agree with TRBD1. Per the germline V gene, CDR1 is GTSNPN and CDR2 is SVGIG (reference sequence). The CDR3 length is 15 residues. J was trimmed by 5 bases and V by 7 bases; bases with no gene match: 15. The CDR3 region is CASTPPGQGGYGYTF. CDR3 sequence (DNA): TGTGCCTCAACCCCCCCCGGACAGGGAGGGTATGGCTACACCTTC. Combining the CDR3 with reference TRBV30 and TRBJ1-2 gives the whole variable domain SQTIHQWPATLVQPVGSPLSLECTVEGTSNPNLYWYRQAAGRGLQLLFYSVGIGQISSEVPQNLSASRPQDRQFILSSKKLLLSDSGFYLCASTPPGQGGYGYTFGSGTRLTVV.

The V and J genes are TRBV2 and TRBJ2-5, with D possibly TRBD1 on 6 matching bases. V was pared by 3 bases and J by 2 bases, with 13 bases between. The CDR3 runs 15 residues. CDR1 SNHLY and CDR2 FYNNEI come from the germline V gene. CDR3 amino acids: CASSDPQGTQETQYF. CDR3 DNA: TGTGCCAGCAGTGACCCTCAGGGGACACAAGAGACCCAGTACTTC.

The chain has TRBV11-3 and TRBJ2-1; tentatively, D is TRBD2 (6 bases). The CDR3 runs 15 residues. The germline gives CDR1 SGHNT, CDR2 YENEEA. With 5 bases removed from V and 9 bases from J, the gap between germline ends came to 20 bases. The DNA of the CDR3 is TGTGCCAGCAGCCCCGGGTATGGGGGGTGGGGTGAGCAGTTCTTC. Encoded protein: CASSPGYGGWGEQFF.

The CDR3 nucleotides are TGCAGCGTTGATGGCGGGAGGCAAGAGACCCAGTACTTC. This gives the protein CSVDGGRQETQYF. This chain uses TRBV29-1 with TRBJ2-5, with 8 bases aligning to TRBD2. Germline V gives CDR1 SQVTM, CDR2 ANQGSEA. The CDR3 loop spans 13 amino acids. Trimming at V came to 3 bases and at J to 2 bases, leaving 2 bases not matched to a gene.

The chain joins TRBV27 to TRBJ1-5; the D gene is possibly TRBD1 (5 bases). The CDR3 length is 19 residues. Germline V gene data show CDR1 as MNHEY and CDR2 as SMNVEV (reference sequence). V was shortened by 0 bases and J by 5 bases, with 23 bases between the two germline ends. The CDR3 nucleotides read TGTGCCAGCAGTTTATCCGGCGCGGGGAGGAGGGGAAGGGATCAGCCCCAGCATTTT. This gives the protein CASSLSGAGRRGRDQPQHF.

This clone is judged medium-sized. The V call is TRBV19, the J call TRBJ2-7; D may be TRBD1 (6 bases). Germline loops: CDR1 LNHDA, CDR2 SQIVND (reference sequence). V lost 5 bases to trimming and J lost 6 bases, with 14 bases between them. This CDR3 is 13 amino acids long. The CDR3: CASSLTGGGEQYF. CDR3 nucleotide sequence: TGTGCCAGTAGTCTGACAGGAGGAGGCGAGCAGTACTTC.

The V gene is TRBV24-1, the J gene TRBJ2-2; D may be TRBD2 (5 bases). The V gene lost 5 bases and the J gene lost 2 bases, with 11 bases spanning the gap. The CDR3 contains 15 residues. Germline lookup yields CDR1 KGHDR and CDR2 SFDVKD. Written as DNA, the CDR3 is TGTGCCACCAGTGGGAGGACGGATAACACCGGGGAGCTGTTTTTT. Its protein is CATSGRTDNTGELFF.

V and J are TRBV10-3 and TRBJ2-3, with D tentatively TRBD2 (6 bases). The V and J ends lost 8 bases and 1 base respectively, with 10 bases between them. The CDR3 spans 13 residues. CDR1 is ENHRY and CDR2 is SYGVKD in the germline V gene. The CDR3 DNA follows: TGTGCCATCCGAAGGGAGGGCACAGATACGCAGTATTTT. It translates to CAIRREGTDTQYF.